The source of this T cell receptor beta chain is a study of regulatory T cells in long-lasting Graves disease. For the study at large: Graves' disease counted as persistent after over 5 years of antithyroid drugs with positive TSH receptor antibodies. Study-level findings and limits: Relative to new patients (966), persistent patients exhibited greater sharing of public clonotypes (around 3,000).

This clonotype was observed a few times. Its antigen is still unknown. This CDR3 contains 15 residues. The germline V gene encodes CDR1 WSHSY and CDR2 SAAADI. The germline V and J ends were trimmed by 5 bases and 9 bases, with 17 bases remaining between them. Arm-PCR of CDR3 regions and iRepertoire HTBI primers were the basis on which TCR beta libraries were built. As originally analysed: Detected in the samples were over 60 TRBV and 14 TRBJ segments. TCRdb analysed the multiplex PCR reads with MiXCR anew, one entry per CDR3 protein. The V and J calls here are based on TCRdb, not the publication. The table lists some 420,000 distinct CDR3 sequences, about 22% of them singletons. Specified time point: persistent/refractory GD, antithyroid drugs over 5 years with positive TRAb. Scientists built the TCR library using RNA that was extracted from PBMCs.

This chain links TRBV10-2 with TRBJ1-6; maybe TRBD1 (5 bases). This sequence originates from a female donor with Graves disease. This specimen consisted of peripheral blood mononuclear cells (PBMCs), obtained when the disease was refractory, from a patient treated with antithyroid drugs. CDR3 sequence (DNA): TGCGCCAGCAGTTTTCGAAGGGACCACGGTTCACCCCTCCACTTT. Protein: CASSFRRDHGSPLHF.